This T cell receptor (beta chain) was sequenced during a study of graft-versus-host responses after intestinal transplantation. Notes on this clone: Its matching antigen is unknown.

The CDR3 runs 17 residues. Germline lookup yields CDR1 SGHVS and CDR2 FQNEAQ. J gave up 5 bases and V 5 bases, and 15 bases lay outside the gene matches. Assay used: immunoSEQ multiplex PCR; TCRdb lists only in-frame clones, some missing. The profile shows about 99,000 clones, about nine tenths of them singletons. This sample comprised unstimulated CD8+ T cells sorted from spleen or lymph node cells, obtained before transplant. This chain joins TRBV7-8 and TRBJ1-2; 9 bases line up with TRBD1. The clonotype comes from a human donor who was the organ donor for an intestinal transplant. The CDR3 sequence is CASSRDRVSFRVYGYTF. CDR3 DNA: TGTGCCAGCAGCAGGGACAGGGTTTCATTTCGGGTATATGGCTACACCTTC. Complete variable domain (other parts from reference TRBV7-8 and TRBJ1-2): GAGVSQSPRYKVAKRGQDVALRCDPISGHVSLFWYQQALGQGPEFLTYFQNEAQLDKSGLPSDRFFAERPEGSVSTLKIQRTQQEDSAVYLCASSRDRVSFRVYGYTFGSGTRLTVV.